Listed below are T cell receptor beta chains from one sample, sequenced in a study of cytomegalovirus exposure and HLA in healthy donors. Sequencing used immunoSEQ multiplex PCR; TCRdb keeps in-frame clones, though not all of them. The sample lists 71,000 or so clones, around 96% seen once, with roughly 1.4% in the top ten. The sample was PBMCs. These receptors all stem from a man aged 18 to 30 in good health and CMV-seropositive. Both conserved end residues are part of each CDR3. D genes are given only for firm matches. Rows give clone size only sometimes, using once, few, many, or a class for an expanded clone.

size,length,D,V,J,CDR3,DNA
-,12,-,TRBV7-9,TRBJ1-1,CASATGNTEAFF,TGTGCCAGCGCCACTGGGAACACTGAAGCTTTCTTT
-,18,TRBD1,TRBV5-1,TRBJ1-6,CASSRGPGTGDSNSPLHF,TGCGCCAGCAGCCGAGGTCCCGGGACAGGGGATAGCAATTCACCCCTCCACTTT
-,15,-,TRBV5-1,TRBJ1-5,CASSLTGNSNQPQHF,TGCGCCAGCAGCTTGACGGGGAATAGCAATCAGCCCCAGCATTTT
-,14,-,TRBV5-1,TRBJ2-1,CASSLYASSDEQFF,TGCGCCAGCAGCTTGTATGCGAGTTCGGATGAGCAGTTCTTC
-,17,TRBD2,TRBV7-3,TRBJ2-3,CASSFTTLAGGTDTQYF,TGTGCCAGCAGCTTTACCACCTTAGCGGGGGGCACAGATACGCAGTATTTT
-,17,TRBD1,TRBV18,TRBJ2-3,CASSPIDRGLNTDTQYF,TGTGCCAGCTCACCAATAGACAGGGGGCTTAACACAGATACGCAGTATTTT
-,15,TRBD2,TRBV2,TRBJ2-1,CASSRAGGGRNEQFF,TGTGCCAGCAGCCGGGCCGGGGGGGGGCGGAATGAGCAGTTCTTC
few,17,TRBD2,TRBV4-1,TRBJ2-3,CASSRLGLAAMGDTQYF,TGCGCCAGCAGCCGGTTGGGACTAGCGGCCATGGGAGATACGCAGTATTTT
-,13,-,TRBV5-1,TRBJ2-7,CASSLFHSYEQYF,TGCGCCAGCAGCTTGTTTCACTCCTACGAGCAGTACTTC
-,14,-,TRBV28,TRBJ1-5,CASSLVQGGQPQHF,TGTGCCAGCAGTTTGGTACAGGGAGGGCAGCCCCAGCATTTT
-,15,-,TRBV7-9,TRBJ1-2,CASSSWGQLDNGYTF,TGTGCCAGCAGCTCGTGGGGGCAATTGGACAATGGCTACACCTTC
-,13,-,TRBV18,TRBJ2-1,CASSRTVGNEQFF,TGTGCCAGCTCTCGGACAGTCGGCAATGAGCAGTTCTTC
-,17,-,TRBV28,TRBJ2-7,CASSSPSRRLVPYEQYF,TGTGCCAGCAGTTCGCCCAGTAGGAGACTAGTCCCCTACGAGCAGTACTTC
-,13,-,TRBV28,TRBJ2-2,CASSFGNGGELFF,TGTGCCAGCAGTTTCGGGAATGGAGGGGAGCTGTTTTTT
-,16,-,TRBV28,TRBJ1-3,CASSLAQGESGNTIYF,TGTGCCAGCAGTTTAGCCCAGGGCGAGTCTGGAAACACCATATATTTT
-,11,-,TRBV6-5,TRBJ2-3,CASSTWRVQYF,TGTGCCAGCAGTACGTGGAGGGTGCAGTATTTT
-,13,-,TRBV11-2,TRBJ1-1,CASSFGGGREAFF,TGTGCCAGCAGCTTTGGGGGGGGGCGCGAAGCTTTCTTT
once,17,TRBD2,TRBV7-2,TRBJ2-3,CASSWRRLAGGTDTQYF,TGTGCCAGCAGCTGGCGAAGACTAGCGGGGGGCACAGATACGCAGTATTTT
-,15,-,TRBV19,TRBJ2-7,CASSIERGSSYEQYF,TGTGCCAGTAGTATAGAGCGAGGGAGCTCCTACGAGCAGTACTTC
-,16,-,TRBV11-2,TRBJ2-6,CASSRGVQAGANVLTF,TGTGCCAGCTCCAGGGGTGTACAAGCTGGGGCCAACGTCCTGACTTTC
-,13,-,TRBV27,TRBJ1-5,CASSLTVRGPQHF,TGTGCCAGCAGTTTGACAGTCCGAGGGCCCCAGCATTTT
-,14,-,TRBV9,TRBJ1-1,CASSPRRLNTEAFF,TGTGCCAGCAGCCCCCGGAGACTGAACACTGAAGCTTTCTTT
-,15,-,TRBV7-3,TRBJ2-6,CASSLTPSGANVLTF,TGTGCCAGCAGCTTAACCCCATCTGGGGCCAACGTCCTGACTTTC
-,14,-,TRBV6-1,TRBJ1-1,CASTAAGLDTEAFF,TGTGCCAGCACCGCCGCAGGGTTGGACACTGAAGCTTTCTTT
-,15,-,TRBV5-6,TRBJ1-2,CASSLGQVRSYGYTF,TGTGCCAGCAGCTTGGGACAGGTCAGGTCCTATGGCTACACCTTC
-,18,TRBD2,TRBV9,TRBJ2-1,CASSVIILSGRAGNEQFF,TGTGCCAGCAGCGTCATAATACTTAGCGGGAGGGCCGGGAATGAGCAGTTCTTC